This TCR beta chain was found in a study of T-cell reconstitution after alpha-beta-depleted transplantation in children. Regarding the study as a whole: Most T-cell counts and diversity one year after the transplant came from T cells that were newly produced.

This CDR3 region has 14 residues. Germline-derived CDR1 and CDR2 are MNHNS and SASEGT. Trimming took 2 bases from V and 4 from J; bases not matched to a gene: 4. Concerning this clonotype: Its antigen is unidentified.

Unique molecular identifiers were built into the TCRbeta library. TCRdb itself ran the PCR reads through MiXCR, one entry per CDR3 protein. The sample holds fewer than 750,000 distinct CDR3 sequences, 23% seen once. This TCR derives from a boy under two years old who had a stem cell transplant for acute myeloid leukemia, so the T cells may come from the graft donor. The sequencing here drew on PBMCs, mostly from graft donor cells, taken 360 days after TCRalphabeta/CD19-depleted stem cell transplant. The chain joins TRBV6-1 to TRBJ2-7; 8 nucleotides line up with TRBD1. The CDR3 DNA is TGTGCCAGCAGTGAATGGCAGGGGGCATACGAGCAGTACGTC. Translating it yields CASSEWQGAYEQYV.